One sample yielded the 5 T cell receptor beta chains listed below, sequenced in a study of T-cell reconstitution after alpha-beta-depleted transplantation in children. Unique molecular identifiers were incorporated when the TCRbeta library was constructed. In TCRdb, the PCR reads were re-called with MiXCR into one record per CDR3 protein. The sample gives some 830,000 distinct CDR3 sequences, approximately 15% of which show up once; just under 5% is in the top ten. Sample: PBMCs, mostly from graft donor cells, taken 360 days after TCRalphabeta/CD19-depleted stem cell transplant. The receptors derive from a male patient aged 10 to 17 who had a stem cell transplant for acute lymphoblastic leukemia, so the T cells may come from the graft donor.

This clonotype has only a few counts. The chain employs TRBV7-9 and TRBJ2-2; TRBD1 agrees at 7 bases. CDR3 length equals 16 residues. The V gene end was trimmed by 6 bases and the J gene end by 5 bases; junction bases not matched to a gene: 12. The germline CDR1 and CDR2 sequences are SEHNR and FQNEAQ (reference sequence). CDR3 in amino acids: CASSHEQGGRTGELFF. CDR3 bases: TGTGCCAGCAGTCATGAGCAAGGGGGCCGGACCGGGGAGCTGTTTTTT.

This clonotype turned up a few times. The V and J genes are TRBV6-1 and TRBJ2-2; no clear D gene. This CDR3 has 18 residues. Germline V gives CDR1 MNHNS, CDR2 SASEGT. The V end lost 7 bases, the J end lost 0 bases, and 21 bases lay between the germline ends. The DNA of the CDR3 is TGTGCCAGCACCCGCCCTGAAGATAACGACTCGAACACCGGGGAGCTGTTTTTT. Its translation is CASTRPEDNDSNTGELFF.

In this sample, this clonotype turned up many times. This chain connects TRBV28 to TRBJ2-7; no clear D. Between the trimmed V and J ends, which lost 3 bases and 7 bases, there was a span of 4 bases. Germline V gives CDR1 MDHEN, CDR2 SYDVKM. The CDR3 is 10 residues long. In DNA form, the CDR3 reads TGTGCCAGCAGTTTTAAAGAGCAGTACTTC. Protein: CASSFKEQYF. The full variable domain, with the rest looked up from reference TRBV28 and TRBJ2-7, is DVKVTQSSRYLVKRTGEKVFLECVQDMDHENMFWYRQDPGLGLRLIYFSYDVKMKEKGDIPEGYSVSREKKERFSLILESASTNQTSMYLCASSFKEQYFGPGTRLTVT.

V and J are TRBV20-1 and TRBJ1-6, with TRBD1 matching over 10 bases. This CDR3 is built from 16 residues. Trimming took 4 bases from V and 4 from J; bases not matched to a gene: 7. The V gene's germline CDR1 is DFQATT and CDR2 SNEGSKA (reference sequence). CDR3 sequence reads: CSATDRDRGYNSPLHF. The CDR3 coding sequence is TGCAGTGCTACGGACCGGGACAGGGGTTATAATTCACCCCTCCACTTT.

The CDR3 loop reads CASSVGRGRYEQYF. The CDR3 nucleotides read TGTGCCAGCAGTGTTGGCAGGGGAAGGTACGAGCAGTACTTC. V usage is TRBV6-1 and J usage is TRBJ2-7; a weak D match, TRBD1 (6 bases). From germline, CDR1 is MNHNS and CDR2 SASEGT. The CDR3 length is 14 residues. V was trimmed by 4 bases and J by 4 bases, leaving 14 bases between them.